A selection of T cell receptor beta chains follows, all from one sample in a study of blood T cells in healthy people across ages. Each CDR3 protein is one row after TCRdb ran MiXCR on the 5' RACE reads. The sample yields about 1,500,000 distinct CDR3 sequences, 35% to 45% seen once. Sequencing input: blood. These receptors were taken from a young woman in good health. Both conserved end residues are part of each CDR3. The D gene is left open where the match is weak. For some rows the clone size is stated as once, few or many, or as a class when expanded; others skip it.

TGTGCCAGCAGTGAACATGGCGCGGCCTACGAGCAGTACTTC CASSEHGAAYEQYF . TRBJ2-7 few TRBV6-1
TGTGCCAGCAGTTACTCGGGGGGAATCGGCTACACCTTC CASSYSGGIGYTF . TRBJ1-2 . TRBV6-5
TGTGCCAGCAGTTTACTGTCCCCGGGGTACGAGCAGTACTTC CASSLLSPGYEQYF . TRBJ2-7 few TRBV12-3/TRBV12-4
TGTGCCAGCAGTAACGGACTAGCGGGCGACTCTGGGGCCAACGTCCTGACTTTC CASSNGLAGDSGANVLTF TRBD2 TRBJ2-6 . TRBV6-5
TGCGCCAGCAGCTTTCCCGCGAGGGAGACTCAGTACTTC CASSFPARETQYF . TRBJ2-5 . TRBV5-1
TGTGCCATCAGCGAACAGGGCCCAAATAGCAATCAGCCCCAGCATTTT CAISEQGPNSNQPQHF . TRBJ1-5 . TRBV10-3
TGCAGTGCTAGAGACCCGACAGCGGAACAGCCCAGCGACTATGGCTACACCTTC CSARDPTAEQPSDYGYTF . TRBJ1-2 few TRBV20-1
TGTGCCATCGGGGGCAAGGACACCGGGGAGCTGTTTTTT CAIGGKDTGELFF . TRBJ2-2 few TRBV10-3
TGTGCCAGCAGCTCCTTTAGCGGGGGGGTAGCCAAAAACATTCAGTACTTC CASSSFSGGVAKNIQYF TRBD2 TRBJ2-4 few TRBV5-6
TGTGCCATCGGCCCGGGACATGGTTACAATGAGCAGTTCTTC CAIGPGHGYNEQFF . TRBJ2-1 . TRBV10-3
TGCAGCGGTGGGCCTAGCGTATCCTACGAGCAGTACTTC CSGGPSVSYEQYF . TRBJ2-7 . TRBV29-1
TGTGCCAGCAGTACCACTCAAACCGCCTACAATGAGCAGTTCTTC CASSTTQTAYNEQFF . TRBJ2-1 few TRBV6-5
TGTGCCAGCAGCAGCACTAGCGGGGGGGCAGAAAATGAGCAGTTCTTC CASSSTSGGAENEQFF TRBD2 TRBJ2-1 . TRBV13
TGTGCCAGCAGTTTAGGGGCTTTTAGCGGGGGGACTCAAGATACGCAGTATTTT CASSLGAFSGGTQDTQYF TRBD2 TRBJ2-3 . TRBV28
TGTGCCAGCAGCGCCCAACTAGCGGGAGCGTCTGGGGCCAACGTCCTGACTTTC CASSAQLAGASGANVLTF TRBD2 TRBJ2-6 . TRBV7-2
TGTGCCAGCAGCCTCAGGGCTAGCGGGGACAATGAGCAGTTCTTC CASSLRASGDNEQFF TRBD2 TRBJ2-1 few TRBV3-1
TGCAGTGCCCCCGAGTTGAGCGGGGGGGCCGTAGATACGCAGTATTTT CSAPELSGGAVDTQYF TRBD2 TRBJ2-3 . TRBV20-1
TGTGCCAGCAGCCAAGTGGTTCAGGATACTGAAGCTTTCTTT CASSQVVQDTEAFF . TRBJ1-1 . TRBV4-2
TGTGCCAGCAGCCGGACAGGGAACTATGGCTACACCTTC CASSRTGNYGYTF TRBD1 TRBJ1-2 many TRBV25-1
TGTGCCAGCAGCCAAGTCGAGCGCGAGCAGTACTTC CASSQVEREQYF . TRBJ2-7 . TRBV3-1
TGTGCCAGCAGCCCGACGTTTTCGAATTCACCCCTCCACTTT CASSPTFSNSPLHF . TRBJ1-6 . TRBV9
TGCGCCAGCAGCACCCGACTAGCGGGAGGGGACAATGAGCAGTTCTTC CASSTRLAGGDNEQFF TRBD2 TRBJ2-1 . TRBV5-1
TGCGCCAGCAGGGGTTCCGGACAGGGGGCTTACTATGGCTACACCTTC CASRGSGQGAYYGYTF TRBD1 TRBJ1-2 . TRBV5-1
TGCGCCAGCAGCCGCCCTGACCTTAGGGAGCAGTACTTC CASSRPDLREQYF . TRBJ2-5 . TRBV4-1
TGTGCCAGCAGTTTAACTCGGGCCTACGAGCAGTACTTC CASSLTRAYEQYF . TRBJ2-7 . TRBV12-3/TRBV12-4
TGTGCCAGCAGCTTTAGCGGAAGATCTTACAATGAGCAGTTCTTC CASSFSGRSYNEQFF . TRBJ2-1 . TRBV7-9
TGTGCCTGGACCCTGGGACAGGGCTACGAGCAGTACTTC CAWTLGQGYEQYF TRBD1 TRBJ2-7 . TRBV30
TGTGCCTGGAGTTCTGCCCCGGGACTAGCGGGAACCGGGGAGCTGTTTTTT CAWSSAPGLAGTGELFF TRBD2 TRBJ2-2 . TRBV30
TGTGCCAGCAGACTAGCGGGGGCAACCGAGCAGTACTTC CASRLAGATEQYF TRBD2 TRBJ2-7 . TRBV6-2/TRBV6-3
TGTGCCAGCAGTTCCCTACCCGGGACAGGGGTAGCTTTCTTT CASSSLPGTGVAFF TRBD1 TRBJ1-1 . TRBV6-5
TGCAGCGCCCCCGGAGGCCTGAGCACAGATACGCAGTATTTT CSAPGGLSTDTQYF . TRBJ2-3 . TRBV29-1
TGTGCCAGCAGCAAAAACCGCCCCAATCAGCCCCAGCATTTT CASSKNRPNQPQHF . TRBJ1-5 . TRBV21-1
TGCAGTGCATTAGTGGGAGGGGGCGATACGCAGTATTTT CSALVGGGDTQYF . TRBJ2-3 . TRBV20-1
TGTGCCAGCAGGCAATACACTGAAGCTTTCTTT CASRQYTEAFF . TRBJ1-1 . TRBV28
TGTGCCAGCAGCGAACCGGGGACTAGCGGTAGCACAAGGTACTTC CASSEPGTSGSTRYF TRBD2 TRBJ2-5 . TRBV5-4
TGTGCCAGCAGTGCTACACTAGCGGGAGGGTACAATGAGCAGTTCTTC CASSATLAGGYNEQFF TRBD2 TRBJ2-1 few TRBV6-1
TGTGCCAGCAGCCGCCGGGAATATGGCTACACCTTC CASSRREYGYTF . TRBJ1-2 many TRBV3-1
TGTGCCAGCAGTCGGGGCTTCGATCAGCCCCAGCATTTT CASSRGFDQPQHF . TRBJ1-5 few TRBV27
TGTGCCAGCAGCTTAGTTTCCAACCTGAGGGAGCAGTACTTC CASSLVSNLREQYF . TRBJ2-5 . TRBV7-2
TGTGCCAGCAGAAGACAGGGATCTTACTACTACGAGCAGTACTTC CASRRQGSYYYEQYF TRBD1 TRBJ2-7 . TRBV2
TGTGCCAGCAGTAGCGCTAGCGGGTCTTACAATGAGCAGATCTTC CASSSASGSYNEQIF TRBD2 TRBJ2-1 . TRBV6-5
TGCGCCAGCAGCTTTGGACTAGCGGTCGGCACAGATACGCAGTATTTT CASSFGLAVGTDTQYF TRBD2 TRBJ2-3 once TRBV5-1
TGTGCCAGCAGCTTAGGGGGACCTGATGGGCAGTACTTC CASSLGGPDGQYF . TRBJ2-5 . TRBV7-9
TGTGCCAGCAGAAACAGGGGGACCGGGGAGCAGTTCTTC CASRNRGTGEQFF TRBD1 TRBJ2-1 . TRBV6-2/TRBV6-3
TGTGCCAGCAGCTCCCGGTCAGTAGAGACCCAGTACTTC CASSSRSVETQYF . TRBJ2-5 . TRBV3-1
TGCGCCAGCAGCGAGGGGGCGGGTAACTACAATGAGCAGTTCTTC CASSEGAGNYNEQFF TRBD1 TRBJ2-1 . TRBV5-1
TGTGCCAGCAGTGAAGGGGGACGTGCGTTGGACGAGCAGTACTTC CASSEGGRALDEQYF . TRBJ2-7 . TRBV6-1
TGTGCCAGCAGTGACTCGAACCGTTACGAGCAGTACTTC CASSDSNRYEQYF . TRBJ2-7 few TRBV6-5